The TCR beta chain described here comes from a study of response to subunit inactivated influenza vaccine. TCRdb redid the calling of the RT-PCR reads with MiXCR, one entry per CDR3 protein. The sample lists 550,000 to 800,000 distinct CDR3 sequences, approximately 14% seen once, with 6% to 8% in the top ten. The study's findings and limits: Every seasonal influenza vaccination brings in few new T cells, the authors suggested.

The germline CDR1 and CDR2 sequences are LGHNA and YNFKEQ. The CDR3 runs to 16 residues. Trimming stripped 4 bases from V and 5 bases from J, with 21 bases between. To note about this clonotype: No antigen is known for it.

V and J are TRBV4-2 and TRBJ2-7; tentative D call: TRBD1 (9 bases). The receptor was isolated from a man between 45 and 60 years old who received an inactivated influenza vaccine. The sample in question was PBMCs from blood, obtained approximately 15 days before vaccination. The CDR3 nucleotides are TGTGCCAGCAGCCCCCGGGGGGGGGACAGGGCCGACGAGCAGTACTTC. It is translated as CASSPRGGDRADEQYF.